Many counts were recorded for the clone carrying this TCR beta chain. TCRdb reprocessed the 5' RACE reads via MiXCR and lists one record per CDR3 protein. The sample has around 47,000 distinct CDR3 sequences, 9.5% to 15% seen once. These data belong to a study of neurological immune-mediated disorders. Germline V gives CDR1 SGHVS, CDR2 FQNEAQ. Unmatched junction bases numbered 3, after V lost 2 bases and J lost 0 bases. The CDR3 sequence is 15 residues long. Source material: PBMCs. The receptor comes from a female donor in good health. This chain connects TRBV7-8 to TRBJ1-1; 7 bases align to TRBD1. CDR3 sequence (DNA): TGTGCCAGCAGCTTACCGGACAGGTTGAACACTGAAGCTTTCTTT. This gives the protein CASSLPDRLNTEAFF.